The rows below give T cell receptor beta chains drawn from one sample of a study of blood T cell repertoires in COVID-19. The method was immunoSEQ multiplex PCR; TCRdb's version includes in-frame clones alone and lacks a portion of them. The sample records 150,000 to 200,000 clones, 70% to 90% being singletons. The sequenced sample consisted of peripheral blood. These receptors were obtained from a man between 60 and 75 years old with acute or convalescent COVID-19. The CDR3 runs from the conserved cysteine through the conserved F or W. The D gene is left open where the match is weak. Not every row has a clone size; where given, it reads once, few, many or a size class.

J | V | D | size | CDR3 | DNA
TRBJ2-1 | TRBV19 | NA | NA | CASSIDGRGDRNEQFF | TGTGCCAGTAGTATAGATGGCAGGGGGGACCGCAATGAGCAGTTCTTC
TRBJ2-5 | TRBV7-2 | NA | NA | CASSLDPTLGRGTQYF | TGTGCCAGCAGCTTAGACCCCACCTTGGGGCGTGGAACCCAGTACTTC
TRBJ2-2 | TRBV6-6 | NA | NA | CASSSRLGFAGELFF | TGTGCCAGCAGTTCCCGCCTCGGGTTCGCCGGGGAGCTGTTTTTT
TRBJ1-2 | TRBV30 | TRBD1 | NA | CAWSRKGQTNYGYTF | TGTGCCTGGAGTCGCAAGGGACAGACAAACTATGGCTACACCTTC
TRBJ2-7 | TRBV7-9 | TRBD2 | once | CASSLGAGGPYEQYF | TGTGCCAGCAGCTTAGGGGCGGGAGGGCCCTACGAGCAGTACTTC
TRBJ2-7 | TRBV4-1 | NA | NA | CASSLHPPITYEQYF | TGCGCCAGCAGCCTGCACCCCCCGATCACTTACGAGCAGTACTTC
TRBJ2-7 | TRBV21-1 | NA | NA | CASSKDRGQEDEQYF | TGTGCCAGCAGCAAAGATAGAGGGCAGGAGGACGAGCAGTACTTC
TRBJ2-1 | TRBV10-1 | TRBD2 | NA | CASSGRTSGSPYNEQFF | TGCGCCAGCAGTGGCCGGACTAGCGGGAGTCCTTACAATGAGCAGTTCTTC
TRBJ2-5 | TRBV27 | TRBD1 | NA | CASSPRQGRETQYF | TGTGCCAGCAGCCCTAGACAGGGTCGGGAGACCCAGTACTTC
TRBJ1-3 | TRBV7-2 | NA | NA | CASSSPVFSGNTIYF | TGTGCCAGCAGCTCCCCGGTTTTCTCTGGAAACACCATATATTTT
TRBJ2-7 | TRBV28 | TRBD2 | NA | CASSLTQGLAGMYEQYF | TGTGCCAGCAGTTTAACCCAAGGCCTAGCGGGAATGTACGAGCAGTACTTC
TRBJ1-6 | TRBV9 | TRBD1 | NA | CASSVATGGNSPLHF | TGTGCCAGCAGCGTAGCGACAGGGGGTAATTCACCCCTCCACTTT
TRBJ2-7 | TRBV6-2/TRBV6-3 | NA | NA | CASSYRSGHYEQYF | TGTGCCAGCAGTTACCGTAGCGGCCACTACGAGCAGTACTTC
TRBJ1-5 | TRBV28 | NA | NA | CASSLRGSQPQHF | TGTGCCAGCAGTTTACGGGGGTCTCAGCCCCAGCATTTT
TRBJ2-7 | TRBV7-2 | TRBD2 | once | CASSFGLAQSYEQYF | TGTGCCAGCAGCTTCGGACTAGCGCAGTCCTACGAGCAGTACTTC
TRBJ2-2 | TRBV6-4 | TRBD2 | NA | CASSRTGTSISGELFF | TGTGCCAGCAGTCGAACCGGGACTAGTATCTCCGGGGAGCTGTTTTTT
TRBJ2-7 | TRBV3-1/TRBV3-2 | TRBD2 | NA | CASSQEGLAGGYEQYF | TGTGCCAGCAGCCAAGAGGGACTAGCGGGAGGTTACGAGCAGTACTTC
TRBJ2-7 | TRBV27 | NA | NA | CASGHHRGAGEEQYF | TGTGCCAGCGGACACCATCGGGGGGCAGGGGAAGAGCAGTACTTC
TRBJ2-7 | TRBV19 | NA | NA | CASSPGGRDSYEQYF | TGTGCCAGTAGTCCCGGGGGACGAGACTCCTACGAGCAGTACTTC
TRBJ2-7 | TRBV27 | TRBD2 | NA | CASGRTSQVTYEQYF | TGTGCCAGCGGGAGGACTAGCCAAGTTACCTACGAGCAGTACTTC
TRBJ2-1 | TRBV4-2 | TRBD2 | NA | CASSQSLTGTSGRNEQFF | TGTGCCAGCAGCCAAAGCTTAACCGGGACTAGCGGGAGAAATGAGCAGTTCTTC
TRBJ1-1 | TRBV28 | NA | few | CASRSIRDRSTEAFF | TGTGCCAGCAGATCAATCAGGGATAGGAGCACTGAAGCTTTCTTT
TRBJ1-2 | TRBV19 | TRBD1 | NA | CASTKAGTGFAYGYTF | TGTGCCAGTACCAAAGCCGGGACAGGGTTTGCCTATGGCTACACCTTC
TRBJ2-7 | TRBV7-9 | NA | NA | CASSLAARPLQYF | TGTGCCAGCAGCTTAGCCGCCAGGCCCCTTCAGTACTTC
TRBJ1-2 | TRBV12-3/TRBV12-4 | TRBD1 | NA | CASSSTGAYGYTF | TGTGCCAGCAGTTCAACAGGGGCCTATGGCTACACCTTC
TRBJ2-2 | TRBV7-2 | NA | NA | CASSPRLARLTGELFF | TGTGCCAGCAGCCCCCGGCTAGCGCGTTTGACCGGGGAGCTGTTTTTT
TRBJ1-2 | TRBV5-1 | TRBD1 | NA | CASSSDRAVNGYTF | TGCGCCAGCAGCTCGGACAGGGCGGTCAATGGCTACACCTTC
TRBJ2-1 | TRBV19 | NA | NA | CASSNRYGGEQFF | TGTGCCAGTAGTAACAGATACGGGGGTGAGCAGTTCTTC
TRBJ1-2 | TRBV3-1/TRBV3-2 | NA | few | CASSQEGIRGYTF | TGTGCCAGCAGCCAAGAGGGCATCCGGGGCTACACCTTC
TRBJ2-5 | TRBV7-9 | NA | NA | CASDLDRLGAGQETQYF | TGTGCCAGCGACTTAGACCGGCTGGGCGCGGGGCAAGAGACCCAGTACTTC
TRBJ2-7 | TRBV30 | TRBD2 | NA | CAWSPLGGTKVDF | TGTGCCTGGAGTCCCCTGGGCGGGACTAAGGTCGACTTC
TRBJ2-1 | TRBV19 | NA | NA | CASTRLAPPANNEQFF | TGTGCCAGTACCCGGCTAGCTCCCCCAGCAAACAATGAGCAGTTCTTC
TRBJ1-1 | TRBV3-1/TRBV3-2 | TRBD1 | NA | CASSQAGTGGTEAFF | TGTGCCAGCAGCCAGGCAGGGACAGGGGGCACTGAAGCTTTCTTT
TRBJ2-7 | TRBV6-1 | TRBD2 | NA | CASSESPSGRAVYEQYF | TGTGCCAGCAGTGAATCCCCTAGCGGGAGGGCCGTCTACGAGCAGTACTTC
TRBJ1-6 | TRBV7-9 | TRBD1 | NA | CASSLEGRGSPLHF | TGTGCCAGCAGCTTAGAAGGCAGGGGGTCACCCCTCCACTTT
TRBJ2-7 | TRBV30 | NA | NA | CAWTPRHKDYEQYF | TGTGCCTGGACCCCCAGACATAAGGACTACGAGCAGTACTTC
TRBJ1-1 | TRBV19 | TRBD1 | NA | CASRNLQGSRTEAFF | TGTGCCAGTAGAAACCTACAGGGGAGTCGTACTGAAGCTTTCTTT
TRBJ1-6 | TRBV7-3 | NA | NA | CASSLRQGNSPLHF | TGTGCCAGCAGCTTACGGCAGGGGAATTCACCCCTCCACTTT
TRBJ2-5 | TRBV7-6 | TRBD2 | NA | CASSSSGTSGSRETQYF | TGTGCCAGCAGCTCTTCCGGGACTAGCGGGAGTAGGGAGACCCAGTACTTC
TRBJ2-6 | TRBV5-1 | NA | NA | CASTQLVPGANVLTF | TGCGCCAGCACCCAATTAGTACCTGGGGCCAACGTCCTGACTTTC
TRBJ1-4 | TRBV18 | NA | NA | CASSPRANEKLFF | TGTGCCAGCTCACCCCGGGCTAATGAAAAACTGTTTTTT
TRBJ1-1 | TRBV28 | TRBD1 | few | CASSSPTGLSEAFF | TGTGCCAGCAGTTCCCCGACAGGGCTATCTGAAGCTTTCTTT
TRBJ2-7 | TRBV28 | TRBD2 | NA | CASTLQASGTYEQYF | TGTGCCAGCACCTTGCAGGCCAGCGGGACCTACGAGCAGTACTTC
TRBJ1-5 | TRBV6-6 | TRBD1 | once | CASRSEGAGQPQHF | TGTGCCAGCAGATCAGAGGGGGCAGGTCAGCCCCAGCATTTT
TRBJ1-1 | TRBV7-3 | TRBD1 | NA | CASSPGTGGITEAFF | TGTGCCAGCAGCCCCGGGACAGGGGGGATCACTGAAGCTTTCTTT
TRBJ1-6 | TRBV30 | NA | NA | CASDRGLNSPLHF | TGTGCCTCGGATCGGGGTTTGAATTCACCCCTCCACTTT
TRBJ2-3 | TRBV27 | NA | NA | CASSPISPVRASTDTQYF | TGTGCCAGCAGTCCCATTTCCCCGGTGCGGGCCAGCACAGATACGCAGTATTTT
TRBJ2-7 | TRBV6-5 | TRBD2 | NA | CASRRTSGSYEQYF | TGTGCCAGCAGGAGGACTAGCGGGAGCTACGAGCAGTACTTC
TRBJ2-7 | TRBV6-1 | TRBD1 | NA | CASSERVTGSYEQYF | TGTGCCAGCAGTGAACGGGTGACAGGGTCCTACGAGCAGTACTTC
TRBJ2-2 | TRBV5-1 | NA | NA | CASSLAVDTGELFF | TGCGCCAGCAGCTTGGCAGTTGACACCGGGGAGCTGTTTTTT
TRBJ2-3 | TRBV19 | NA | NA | CASSSTLAKAQYF | TGTGCCAGTAGTAGCACCCTAGCGAAGGCGCAGTATTTT
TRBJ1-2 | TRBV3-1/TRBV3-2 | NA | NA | CASSLGRKNYGYTF | TGTGCCAGCAGCCTGGGCAGGAAAAACTATGGCTACACCTTC
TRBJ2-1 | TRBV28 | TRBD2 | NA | CASSTGLAGGKNEQFF | TGTGCCAGCAGTACGGGACTAGCGGGAGGGAAGAATGAGCAGTTCTTC